This T cell receptor (beta chain) was captured in a study of blood T cell repertoires in COVID-19 (dated by TCRdb to about 2020). In the study overall: Collaborator samples came from the United States, Italy and Spain and covered acute and convalescent phases of COVID-19. The material from the prospective study consisted of cDNA or gDNA derived from T cells, B-cell-depleted T cells, or PBMCs. Deeply sampled blood TCRbeta repertoires from subjects exposed to, actively infected with, or recovered from COVID-19 were included in the dataset. The repertoires were released in a freely available public database intended as a resource for research on the immune response to SARS-CoV-2. The samples were drawn from the first 160 participants of the ongoing ImmuneRACE study and from 950 to 1,500 subjects provided by 6 global collaborators. A de-identified subject ID, COVID-19 status, age in years and sex were almost always included in the sample metadata. Where available, HLA class I and class II types were taken from metadata supplied by the sample provider and were not determined by assay-based typing. What the work shows at the level of the full study, not this receptor alone: The quantity of clinical and demographic metadata differed by source and by participant and was supplied without curation.

For this clone: Its antigen is unknown. Base qualities are missing; no much larger clone stands one base away.

Enrolling through a virtual design, the prospective study's participants ranged in age from about 18 to 89 years and lived across some 23 United States geographic areas. Cohort assignment in the prospective study relied on participant-reported clinical history from a screening survey and a study questionnaire. ImmuneRACE Cohort 3 recovered participants were defined by two consecutive negative NP/OP PCR tests, healthcare professional clearance, or symptom resolution. In the prospective study, mobile phlebotomists collected whole blood, serum and a nasopharyngeal or oropharyngeal swab from each participant. Additional blood draws and questionnaires over an approximately two-month period could optionally be provided by prospective study participants. Prospective study blood samples were shipped either frozen or at room temperature before DNA extraction. TCRbeta CDR3 regions were amplified from genomic DNA by means of the immunoSEQ Assay, a bias-controlled multiplex PCR. From the authors' description of their analysis: Nucleated cell counts per sample were estimated from amplification of reference gene primers within the assay. To quantify the absolute abundance of each unique TCRbeta CDR3 rearrangement, sequence reads were collapsed and filtered. For each sample, productive Simpson clonality was calculated as the square root of Simpson's diversity index across productive rearrangements. Here the immuneACCESS table is served through TCRdb, limited to in-frame sequences with V and J called. Missing clones are a known gap in these copies; in checked studies unresolved V genes cover under half, and the rest lacks a known reason. From that table come the V and J calls and clone size; the DNA was used to work out D and trimming. The sample table lists under 350,000 clones, 86% of them with a count of one. The top ten constitute approximately 2.4% of the sample.

The junction carries 6 bases between V and J, which are trimmed by 3 bases and 9 bases respectively. CDR1 is given as MDHEN and CDR2 as SYDVKM, both from the germline V gene. The CDR3 runs 11 residues from the cysteine to the phenylalanine. Kept here is only the CDR3 DNA, which spans 33 bases and is read in frame from base 1. Sequenced input: PBMCs or T cells enriched from blood (not recorded which). The chain is encoded by TRBV28 joined to TRBJ2-1, with the D gene too uncertain to name. The TCR was taken from a woman aged 18-29 years who had recovered from COVID-19. The nucleotide sequence is given as TGTGCCAGCAGTTTCTTCGGTGAGCAGTTCTTC. Its protein is CASSFFGEQFF.